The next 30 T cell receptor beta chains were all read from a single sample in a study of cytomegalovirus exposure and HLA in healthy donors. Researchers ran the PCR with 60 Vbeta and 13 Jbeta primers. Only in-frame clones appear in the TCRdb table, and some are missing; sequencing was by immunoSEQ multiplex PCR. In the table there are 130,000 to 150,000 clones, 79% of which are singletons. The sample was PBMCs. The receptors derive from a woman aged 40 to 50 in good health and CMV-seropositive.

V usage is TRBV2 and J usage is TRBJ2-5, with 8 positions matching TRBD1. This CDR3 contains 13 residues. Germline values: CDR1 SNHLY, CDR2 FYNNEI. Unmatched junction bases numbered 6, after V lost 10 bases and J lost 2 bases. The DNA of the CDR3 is TGTGCCACCACCCGGGACAGGCAAGAGACCCAGTACTTC. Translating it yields CATTRDRQETQYF.

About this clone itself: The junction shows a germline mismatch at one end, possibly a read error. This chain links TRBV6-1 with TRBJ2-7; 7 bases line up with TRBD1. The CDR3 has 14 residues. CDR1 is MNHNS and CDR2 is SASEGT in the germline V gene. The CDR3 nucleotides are TGTGCCAGCGGTGATGGACAGGCATCAAGCAAACAGTACTTC. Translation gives CASGDGQASSKQYF.

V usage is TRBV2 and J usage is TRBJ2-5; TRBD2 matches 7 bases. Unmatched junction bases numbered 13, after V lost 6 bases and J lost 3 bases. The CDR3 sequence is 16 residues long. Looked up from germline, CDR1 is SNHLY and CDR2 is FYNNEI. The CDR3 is CASSNLKGLTKETQYF. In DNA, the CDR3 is TGTGCCAGCAGCAATCTAAAGGGACTAACTAAAGAGACCCAGTACTTC.

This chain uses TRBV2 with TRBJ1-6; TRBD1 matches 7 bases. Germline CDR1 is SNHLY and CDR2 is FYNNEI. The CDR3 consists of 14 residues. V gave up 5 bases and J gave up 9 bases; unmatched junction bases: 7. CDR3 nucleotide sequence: TGTGCCAGCAGTCTGCTAGGGGGCCGTTCACCCCTCCACTTT. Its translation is CASSLLGGRSPLHF.

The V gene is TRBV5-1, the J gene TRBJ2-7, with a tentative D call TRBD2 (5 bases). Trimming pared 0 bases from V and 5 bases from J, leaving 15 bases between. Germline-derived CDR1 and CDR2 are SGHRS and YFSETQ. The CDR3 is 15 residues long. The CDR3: CASSLGDAGVDEQYF. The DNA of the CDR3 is TGCGCCAGCAGCTTGGGGGATGCCGGGGTGGACGAGCAGTACTTC.

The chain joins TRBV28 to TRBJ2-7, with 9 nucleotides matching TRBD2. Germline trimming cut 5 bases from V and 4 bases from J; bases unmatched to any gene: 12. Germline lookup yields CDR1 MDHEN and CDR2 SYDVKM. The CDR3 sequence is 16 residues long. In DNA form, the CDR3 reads TGTGCCAGCAGTCTCCTCACGCTAGCGGGGACGTACGAGCAGTACTTC. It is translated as CASSLLTLAGTYEQYF.

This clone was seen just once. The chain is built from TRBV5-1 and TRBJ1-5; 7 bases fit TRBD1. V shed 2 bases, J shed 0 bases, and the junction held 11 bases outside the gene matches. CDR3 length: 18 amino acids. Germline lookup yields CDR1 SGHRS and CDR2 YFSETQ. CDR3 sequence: CASSFEPGQFNSNQPQHF. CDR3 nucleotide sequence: TGCGCCAGCAGCTTTGAGCCGGGACAGTTTAATAGCAATCAGCCCCAGCATTTT.

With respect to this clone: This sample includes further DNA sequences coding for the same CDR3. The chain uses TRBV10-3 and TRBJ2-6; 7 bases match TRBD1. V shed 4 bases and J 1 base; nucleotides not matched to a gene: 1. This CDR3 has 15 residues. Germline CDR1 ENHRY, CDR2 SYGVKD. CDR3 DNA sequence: TGTGCCATCAGTGCCAGGGGGTCTGGGGCCAACGTCCTGACTTTC. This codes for CAISARGSGANVLTF.

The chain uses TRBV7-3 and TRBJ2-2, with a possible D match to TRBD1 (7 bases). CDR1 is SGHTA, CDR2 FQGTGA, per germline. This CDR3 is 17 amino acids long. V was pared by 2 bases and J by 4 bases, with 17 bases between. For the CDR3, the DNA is TGTGCCAGCAGCTTACCGCAGGGGGGTGGTGGCACCGGGGAGCTGTTTTTT. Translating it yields CASSLPQGGGGTGELFF.

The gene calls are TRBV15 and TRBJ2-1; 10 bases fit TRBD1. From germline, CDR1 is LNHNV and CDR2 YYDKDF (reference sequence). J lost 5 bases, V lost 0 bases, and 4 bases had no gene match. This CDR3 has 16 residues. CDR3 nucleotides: TGTGCCACCAGCAGAGATCCGGGGACAGGGGACAATGAGCAGTTCTTC. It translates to CATSRDPGTGDNEQFF.

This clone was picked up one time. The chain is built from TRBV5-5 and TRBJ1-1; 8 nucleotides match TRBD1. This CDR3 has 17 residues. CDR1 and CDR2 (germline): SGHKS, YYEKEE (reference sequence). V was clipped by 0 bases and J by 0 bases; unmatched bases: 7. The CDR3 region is CASSLAGGAGMNTEAFF. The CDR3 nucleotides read TGTGCCAGCAGCTTGGCAGGGGGCGCGGGGATGAACACTGAAGCTTTCTTT.

In DNA, the CDR3 is TGCGCCAGCAGCTTGGGACAGGCCACAGATACGCAGTATTTT. Its protein product is CASSLGQATDTQYF. The rearrangement links TRBV5-1 to TRBJ2-3, with D possibly being TRBD1 (6 bases). The CDR3 runs 14 residues. Germline assignment: CDR1 SGHRS and CDR2 YFSETQ. V lost 0 bases, J lost 2 bases, and 7 bases lay in between.

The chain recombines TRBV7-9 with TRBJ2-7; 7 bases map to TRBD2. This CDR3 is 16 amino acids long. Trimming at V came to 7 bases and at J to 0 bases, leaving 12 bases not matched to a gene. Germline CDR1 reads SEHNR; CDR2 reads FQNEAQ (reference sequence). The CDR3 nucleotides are TGTGCCAGCACCCCCGGGGCTAGCGGAGGCTCCTACGAGCAGTACTTC. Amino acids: CASTPGASGGSYEQYF.

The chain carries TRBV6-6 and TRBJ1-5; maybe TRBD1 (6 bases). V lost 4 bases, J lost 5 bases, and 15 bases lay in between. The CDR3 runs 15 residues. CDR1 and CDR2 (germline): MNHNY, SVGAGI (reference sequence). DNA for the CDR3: TGTGCCAGCAGTTCCACAACAGGGCCTCATCAGCCCCAGCATTTT. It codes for CASSSTTGPHQPQHF.

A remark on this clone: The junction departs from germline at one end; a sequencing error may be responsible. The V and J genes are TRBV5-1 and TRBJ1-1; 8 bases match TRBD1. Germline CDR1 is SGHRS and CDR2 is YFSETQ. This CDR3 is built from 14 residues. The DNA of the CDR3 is TGCGCCAGCAGCCCGGACAGGGTGAACTCTGAAGCTTTCTTT. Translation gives CASSPDRVNSEAFF. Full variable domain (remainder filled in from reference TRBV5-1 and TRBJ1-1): KAGVTQTPRYLIKTRGQQVTLSCSPISGHRSVSWYQQTPGQGLQFLFEYFSETQRNKGNFPGRFSGRQFSNSRSEMNVSTLELGDSALYLCASSPDRVNSEAFFGQGTRLTVV.

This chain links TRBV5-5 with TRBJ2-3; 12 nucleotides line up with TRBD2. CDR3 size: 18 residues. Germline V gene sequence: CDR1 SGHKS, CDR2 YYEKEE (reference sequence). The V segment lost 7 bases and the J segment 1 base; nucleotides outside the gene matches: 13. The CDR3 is CASAKLAGGQGRTDTQYF. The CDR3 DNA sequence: TGTGCCAGCGCCAAACTAGCGGGGGGCCAGGGTCGCACAGATACGCAGTATTTT.

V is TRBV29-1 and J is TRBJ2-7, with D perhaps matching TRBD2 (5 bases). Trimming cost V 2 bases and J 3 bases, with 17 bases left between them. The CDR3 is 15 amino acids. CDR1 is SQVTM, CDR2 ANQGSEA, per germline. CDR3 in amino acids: CSVESARGDGYEQYF. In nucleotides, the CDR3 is TGCAGCGTTGAATCGGCCCGGGGTGATGGCTACGAGCAGTACTTC.

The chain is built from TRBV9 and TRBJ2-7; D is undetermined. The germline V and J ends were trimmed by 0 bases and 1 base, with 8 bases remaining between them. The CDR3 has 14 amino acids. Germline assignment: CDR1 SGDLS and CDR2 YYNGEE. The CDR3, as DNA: TGTGCCAGCAGCGTAGATCCGCAGTCCTACGAGCAGTACTTC. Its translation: CASSVDPQSYEQYF.

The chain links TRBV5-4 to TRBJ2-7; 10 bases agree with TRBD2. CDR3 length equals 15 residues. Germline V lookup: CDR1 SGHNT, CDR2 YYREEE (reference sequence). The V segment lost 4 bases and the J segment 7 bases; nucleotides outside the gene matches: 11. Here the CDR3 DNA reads TGTGCCAGCAGCCCTCCCAGCGGGGGGGCGGGTGAGCAGTACTTC. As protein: CASSPPSGGAGEQYF.

CDR3 loop: CAISNGQNYGYTF. The CDR3 DNA sequence: TGTGCCATCAGTAACGGACAGAACTATGGCTACACCTTC. The V gene is TRBV10-3, the J gene TRBJ1-2, with D maybe TRBD1 (6 bases). The CDR3 consists of 13 residues. V lost 5 bases to trimming and J lost 2 bases, with 9 bases between them. CDR1 ENHRY and CDR2 SYGVKD come from the germline V gene.

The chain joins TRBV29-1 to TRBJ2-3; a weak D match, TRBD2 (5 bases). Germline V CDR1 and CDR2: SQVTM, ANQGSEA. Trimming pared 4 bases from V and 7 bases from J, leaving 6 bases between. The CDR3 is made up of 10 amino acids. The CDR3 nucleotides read TGCAGCGTTGGAGGGAATACGCAGTATTTT. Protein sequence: CSVGGNTQYF.

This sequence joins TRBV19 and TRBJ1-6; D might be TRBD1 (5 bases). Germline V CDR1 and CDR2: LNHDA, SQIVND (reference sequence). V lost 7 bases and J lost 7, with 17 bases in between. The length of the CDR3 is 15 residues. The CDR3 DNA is TGTGCCAGTACCCAGGGAATCCAAGTGAATTCACCCCTCCACTTT. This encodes CASTQGIQVNSPLHF.

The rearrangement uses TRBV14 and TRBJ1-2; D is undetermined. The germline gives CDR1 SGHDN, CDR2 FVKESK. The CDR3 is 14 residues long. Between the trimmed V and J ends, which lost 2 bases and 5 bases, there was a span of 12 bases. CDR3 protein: CASSQYRQTYGYTF. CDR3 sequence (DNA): TGTGCCAGCAGCCAATATAGGCAGACTTATGGCTACACCTTC. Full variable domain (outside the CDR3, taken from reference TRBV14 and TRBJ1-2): EAGVTQFPSHSVIEKGQTVTLRCDPISGHDNLYWYRRVMGKEIKFLLHFVKESKQDESGMPNNRFLAERTGGTYSTLKVQPAELEDSGVYFCASSQYRQTYGYTFGSGTRLTVV.

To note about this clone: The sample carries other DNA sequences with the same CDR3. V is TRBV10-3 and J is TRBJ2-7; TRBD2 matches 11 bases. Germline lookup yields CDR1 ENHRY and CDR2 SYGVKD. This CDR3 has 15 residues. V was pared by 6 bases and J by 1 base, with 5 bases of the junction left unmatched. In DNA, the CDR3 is TGTGCCATCAGAATTAGCGGGGGGGAGTCCTACGAGCAGTACTTC. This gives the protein CAIRISGGESYEQYF.

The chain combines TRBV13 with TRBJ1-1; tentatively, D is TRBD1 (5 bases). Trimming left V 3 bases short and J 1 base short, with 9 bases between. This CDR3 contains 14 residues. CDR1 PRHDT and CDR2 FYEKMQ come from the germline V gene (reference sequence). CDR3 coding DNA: TGTGCCAGCAGCTTGGCAGGGAAGAACACTGAAGCTTTCTTT. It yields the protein CASSLAGKNTEAFF.

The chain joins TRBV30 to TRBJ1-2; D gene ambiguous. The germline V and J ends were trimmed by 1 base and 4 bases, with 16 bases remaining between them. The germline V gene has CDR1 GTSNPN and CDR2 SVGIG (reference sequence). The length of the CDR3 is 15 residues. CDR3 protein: CAWSEGVRGSYGYTF. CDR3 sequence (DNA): TGTGCCTGGAGTGAAGGCGTGCGCGGATCCTATGGCTACACCTTC.

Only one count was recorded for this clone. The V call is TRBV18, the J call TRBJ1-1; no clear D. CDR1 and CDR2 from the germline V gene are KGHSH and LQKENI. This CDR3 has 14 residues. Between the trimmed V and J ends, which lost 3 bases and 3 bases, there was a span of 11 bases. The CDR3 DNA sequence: TGTGCCAGCTCACCTTCGGGGATGGACACTGAAGCTTTCTTT. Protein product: CASSPSGMDTEAFF.

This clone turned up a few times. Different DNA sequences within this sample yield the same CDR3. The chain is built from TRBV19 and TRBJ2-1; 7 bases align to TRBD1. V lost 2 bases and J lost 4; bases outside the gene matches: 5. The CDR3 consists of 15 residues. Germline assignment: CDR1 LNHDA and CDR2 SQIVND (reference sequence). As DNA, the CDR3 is TGTGCCAGTAGTATAACCGGGACAGCTTACAATGAGCAGTTCTTC. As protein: CASSITGTAYNEQFF.

The CDR3 here is CASSEKAYYAFF. The CDR3 region has the DNA TGTGCCAGCAGTGAGAAGGCTTACTACGCTTTCTTT. The genes are TRBV28 and TRBJ1-1; the D is unclear. Germline CDR1 is MDHEN and CDR2 is SYDVKM. V lost 5 bases and J lost 11, with 15 bases in between. CDR3 size: 12 residues.

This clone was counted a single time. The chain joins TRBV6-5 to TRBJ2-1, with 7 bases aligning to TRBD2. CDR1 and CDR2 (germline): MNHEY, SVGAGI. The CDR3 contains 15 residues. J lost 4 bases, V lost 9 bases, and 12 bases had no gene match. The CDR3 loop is CASKAAAGMYNEQFF. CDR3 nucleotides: TGTGCCAGTAAGGCGGCAGCGGGAATGTACAATGAGCAGTTCTTC.